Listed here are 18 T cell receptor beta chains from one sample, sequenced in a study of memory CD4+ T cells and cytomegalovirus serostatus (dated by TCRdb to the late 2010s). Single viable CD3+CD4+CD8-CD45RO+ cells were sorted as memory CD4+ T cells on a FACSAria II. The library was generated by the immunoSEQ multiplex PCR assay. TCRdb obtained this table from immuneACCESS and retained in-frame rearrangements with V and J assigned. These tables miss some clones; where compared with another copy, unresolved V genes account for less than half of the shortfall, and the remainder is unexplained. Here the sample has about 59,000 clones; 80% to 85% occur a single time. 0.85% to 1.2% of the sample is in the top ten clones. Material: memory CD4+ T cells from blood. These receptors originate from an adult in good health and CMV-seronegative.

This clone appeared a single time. Written as DNA, the CDR3 is TGTGCCAGCAGTTGGGCCCCCGTTGCTCAGCCCCAGCATTTT. This gives the protein CASSWAPVAQPQHF. The genes are TRBV27 and TRBJ1-5; no clear D gene. V lost 4 bases and J lost 6, with 13 bases in between. The CDR3 has 14 amino acids. Germline assignment: CDR1 MNHEY and CDR2 SMNVEV (reference sequence).

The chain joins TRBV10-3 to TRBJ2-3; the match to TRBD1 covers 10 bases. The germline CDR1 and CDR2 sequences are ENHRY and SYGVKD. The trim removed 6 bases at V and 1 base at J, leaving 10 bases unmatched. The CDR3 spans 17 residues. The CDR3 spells CAISSGTGAVGTDTQYF. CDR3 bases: TGTGCCATCAGCTCCGGGACAGGGGCGGTAGGCACAGATACGCAGTATTTT.

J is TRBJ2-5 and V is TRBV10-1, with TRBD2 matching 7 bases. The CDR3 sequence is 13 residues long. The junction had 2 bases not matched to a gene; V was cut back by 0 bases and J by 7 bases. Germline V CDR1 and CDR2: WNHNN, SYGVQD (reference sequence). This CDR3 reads CASSESTGGTQYF. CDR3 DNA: TGCGCCAGCAGTGAGTCTACGGGAGGGACCCAGTACTTC.

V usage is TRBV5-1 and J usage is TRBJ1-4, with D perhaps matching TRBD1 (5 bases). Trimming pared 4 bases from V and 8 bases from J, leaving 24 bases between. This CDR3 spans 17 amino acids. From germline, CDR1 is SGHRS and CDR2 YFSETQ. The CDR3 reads CASSLLGGGRGDEKLFF. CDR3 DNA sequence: TGCGCCAGCAGCCTCCTCGGTGGGGGTAGAGGAGACGAAAAACTGTTTTTT. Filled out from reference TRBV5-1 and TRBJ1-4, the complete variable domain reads KAGVTQTPRYLIKTRGQQVTLSCSPISGHRSVSWYQQTPGQGLQFLFEYFSETQRNKGNFPGRFSGRQFSNSRSEMNVSTLELGDSALYLCASSLLGGGRGDEKLFFGSGTQLSVL.

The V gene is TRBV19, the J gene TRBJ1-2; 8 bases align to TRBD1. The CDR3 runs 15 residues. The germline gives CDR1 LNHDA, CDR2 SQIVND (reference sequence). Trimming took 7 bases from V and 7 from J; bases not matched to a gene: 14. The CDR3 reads CASMNFRTGSVGYTF. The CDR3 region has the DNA TGTGCCAGTATGAATTTTCGGACAGGGAGCGTTGGCTACACCTTC.

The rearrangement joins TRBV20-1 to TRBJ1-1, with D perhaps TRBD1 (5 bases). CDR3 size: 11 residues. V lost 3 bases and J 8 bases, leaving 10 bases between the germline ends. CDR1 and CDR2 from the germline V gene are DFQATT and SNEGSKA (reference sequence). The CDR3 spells CSARGPGEAFF. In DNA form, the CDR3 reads TGCAGTGCTAGGGGACCAGGAGAAGCTTTCTTT.

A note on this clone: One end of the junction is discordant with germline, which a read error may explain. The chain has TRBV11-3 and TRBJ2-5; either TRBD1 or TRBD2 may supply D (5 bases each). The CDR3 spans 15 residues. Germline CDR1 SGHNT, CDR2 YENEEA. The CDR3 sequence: CASSLVRGPQGTQYF. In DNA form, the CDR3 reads TGTGCCAGCAGCTTAGTCCGGGGCCCTCAAGGGACCCAGTACTTC.

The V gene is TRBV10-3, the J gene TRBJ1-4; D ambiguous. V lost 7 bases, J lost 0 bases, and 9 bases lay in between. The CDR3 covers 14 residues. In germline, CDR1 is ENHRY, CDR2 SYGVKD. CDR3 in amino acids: CAIKDGATNEKLFF. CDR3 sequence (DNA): TGTGCCATCAAGGACGGTGCAACTAATGAAAAACTGTTTTTT.

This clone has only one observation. CDR3 region: CASRFPIRADTQYF. The CDR3, as DNA: TGTGCCAGCCGATTCCCGATTAGGGCCGATACGCAGTATTTT. The rearrangement uses TRBV5-5 and TRBJ2-3; D remains unclear. This CDR3 spans 14 amino acids. The germline V and J ends were trimmed by 7 bases and 6 bases, with 18 bases remaining between them. CDR1 is SGHKS and CDR2 is YYEKEE in the germline V gene (reference sequence). Full variable domain (rest looked up from reference TRBV5-5 and TRBJ2-3): DAGVTQSPTHLIKTRGQQVTLRCSPISGHKSVSWYQQVLGQGPQFIFQYYEKEERGRGNFPDRFSARQFPNYSSELNVNALLLGDSALYLCASRFPIRADTQYFGPGTRLTVL.

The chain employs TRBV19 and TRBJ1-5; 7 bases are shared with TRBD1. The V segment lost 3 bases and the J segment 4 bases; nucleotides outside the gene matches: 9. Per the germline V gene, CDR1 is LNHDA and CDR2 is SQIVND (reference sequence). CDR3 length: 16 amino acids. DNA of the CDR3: TGTGCCAGTAGTATGGTTCGGGACAGCAGGAATCAGCCCCAGCATTTT. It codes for CASSMVRDSRNQPQHF.

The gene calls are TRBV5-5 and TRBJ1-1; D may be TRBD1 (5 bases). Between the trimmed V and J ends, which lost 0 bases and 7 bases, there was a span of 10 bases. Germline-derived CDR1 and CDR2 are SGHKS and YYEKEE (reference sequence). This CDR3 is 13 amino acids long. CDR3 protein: CASSLVTGHEAFF. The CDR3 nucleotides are TGTGCCAGCAGCTTGGTTACAGGTCATGAAGCTTTCTTT.

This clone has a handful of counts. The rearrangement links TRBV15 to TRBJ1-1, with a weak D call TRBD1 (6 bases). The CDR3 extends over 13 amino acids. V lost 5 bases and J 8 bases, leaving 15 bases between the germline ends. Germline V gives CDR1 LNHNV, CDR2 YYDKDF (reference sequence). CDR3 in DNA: TGTGCCACCAGCGGGGACTTACAGGGAGAAGCTTTCTTT. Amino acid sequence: CATSGDLQGEAFF.

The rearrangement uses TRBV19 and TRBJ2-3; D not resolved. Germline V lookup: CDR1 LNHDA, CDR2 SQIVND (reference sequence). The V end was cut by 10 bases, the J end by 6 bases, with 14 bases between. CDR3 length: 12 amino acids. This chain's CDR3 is CATLKQPDTQYF. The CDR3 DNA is TGTGCCACCCTGAAGCAGCCGGATACGCAGTATTTT.

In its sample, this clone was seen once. CDR3: CASSYGLDRVNTEAFF. CDR3 nucleotides: TGTGCCAGCAGTTACGGCCTCGACAGGGTGAACACTGAAGCTTTCTTT. The chain employs TRBV6-6 and TRBJ1-1; the match to TRBD1 covers 7 bases. Trimming removed 2 bases from V and 0 bases from J; junction bases left unmatched: 6. This CDR3 has 16 amino acids. Germline values: CDR1 MNHNY, CDR2 SVGAGI (reference sequence).

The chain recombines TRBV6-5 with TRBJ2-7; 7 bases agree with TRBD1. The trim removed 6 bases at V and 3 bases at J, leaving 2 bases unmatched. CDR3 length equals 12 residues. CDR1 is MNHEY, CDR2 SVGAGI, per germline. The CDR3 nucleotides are TGTGCCAGCAGCAGGGACAGCTACGAGCAGTACTTC. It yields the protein CASSRDSYEQYF.

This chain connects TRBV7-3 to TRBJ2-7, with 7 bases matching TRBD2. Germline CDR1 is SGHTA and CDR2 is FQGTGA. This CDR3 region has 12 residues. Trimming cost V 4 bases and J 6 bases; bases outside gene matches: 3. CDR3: CASSSTGGEQYF. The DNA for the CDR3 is TGTGCCAGCAGCTCCACGGGGGGCGAGCAGTACTTC.

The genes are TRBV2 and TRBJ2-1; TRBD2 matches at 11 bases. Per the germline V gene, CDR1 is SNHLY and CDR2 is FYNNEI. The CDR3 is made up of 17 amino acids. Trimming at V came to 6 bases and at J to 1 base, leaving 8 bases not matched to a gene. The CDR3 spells CASRAPTSGSSYNEQFF. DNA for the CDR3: TGTGCCAGCAGGGCCCCTACTAGCGGGAGTTCCTACAATGAGCAGTTCTTC.

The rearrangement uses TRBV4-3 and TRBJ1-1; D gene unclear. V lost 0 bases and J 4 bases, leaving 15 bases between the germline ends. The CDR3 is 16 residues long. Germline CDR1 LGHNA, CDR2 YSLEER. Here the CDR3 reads CASSQDLSSSATEAFF. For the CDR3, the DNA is TGCGCCAGCAGCCAAGATCTCTCCTCCTCGGCCACTGAAGCTTTCTTT.